The rows below give T cell receptor beta chains drawn from one sample of a study of control samples from healthy donors and cancer patients. Measured with immunoSEQ multiplex PCR; TCRdb has only the in-frame clones, and not every one. Seen in this sample are 150,000 to 200,000 clones; the ten most common clones hold under 2.5%. The specimen sequenced was blood. The receptor set was obtained from a woman aged 25 to 39 in good health. CDR3s include the opening cysteine and the closing phenylalanine or tryptophan.

TRBV7-2,TRBJ2-1,CASSLWASGGAGSYNEQFF
TRBV3-1/TRBV3-2,TRBJ2-1,CASSLRGGRGNEQFF
TRBV7-9,TRBJ2-1,CASSLTGSNEQFF
TRBV25-1,TRBJ1-6,CASSGTGTNNSPLHF
TRBV27,TRBJ1-4,CASSARDSPEKLFF
TRBV6-5,TRBJ2-7,CASSRGQILSYEQYF
TRBV11-2,TRBJ2-1,CASSSAGGVTYNEQFF
TRBV4-2,TRBJ1-2,CASSQDRGLNYGYTF
TRBV5-1,TRBJ2-3,CASSLGGTDTQYF
TRBV27,TRBJ1-5,CASSLQGTDQPQHF
TRBV6-2/TRBV6-3,TRBJ2-3,CASSGLLGPTDTQYF
TRBV5-1,TRBJ2-1,CASSHPGILYNEQFF
TRBV2,TRBJ2-5,CASRRAWGGETQYF
TRBV27,TRBJ2-1,CASGTGSEQFF
TRBV5-5,TRBJ2-7,CASTLDSWEQYF
TRBV14,TRBJ1-6,CASSRNGQTNLGPYNSPLHF
TRBV2,TRBJ2-5,CASSGLVLETQYF
TRBV13,TRBJ2-5,CASSSGGYQETQYF
TRBV10-3,TRBJ1-3,CAIRDPTDSGNTIYF